One and the same sample provided the 24 T cell receptor beta chains below, sequenced in a study of blood T cell repertoires in COVID-19. Sequenced by immunoSEQ multiplex PCR; TCRdb stores in-frame clones only, minus some. Among about 200,000 clones listed, roughly 90% were seen once. Source material: peripheral blood. These receptors were taken from a man aged 30 to 45 who had recovered from COVID-19.

This clone was observed once. This sequence joins TRBV6-6 and TRBJ1-1, with D perhaps TRBD1 (6 bases). Germline V gene sequence: CDR1 MNHNY, CDR2 SVGAGI (reference sequence). The CDR3 has 13 residues. V shed 7 bases and J shed 5 bases, with 14 bases lying between them. In nucleotides, the CDR3 is TGTGCCAGCACCCCGGCGGGGGCAACTGAAGCTTTCTTT. Protein sequence: CASTPAGATEAFF.

In this sample, this clone turned up once. The chain employs TRBV7-2 and TRBJ2-7; 7 bases line up with TRBD1. J lost 3 bases, V lost 4 bases, and 9 bases had no gene match. The CDR3 covers 15 residues. The V gene's germline CDR1 is SGHTA and CDR2 FQGNSA. CDR3 in DNA: TGTGCCAGCAGCTCTACAGGGGCGACCCTCTACGAGCAGTACTTC. This codes for CASSSTGATLYEQYF.

The chain combines TRBV7-6 with TRBJ2-2, with D possibly being TRBD2 (6 bases). The V gene lost 4 bases and the J gene lost 5 bases, with 14 bases spanning the gap. CDR3 length: 15 residues. The germline V gene has CDR1 SGHVS and CDR2 FNYEAQ. CDR3 DNA: TGTGCCAGCAGCTCCCCGGAGGGATGGACCGGGGAGCTGTTTTTT. This sequence encodes CASSSPEGWTGELFF.

CDR3 coding DNA: TGTGCCACCAGTGATTCCCTCTACGAGCAGTACTTC. Protein: CATSDSLYEQYF. This rearrangement joins TRBV24-1 to TRBJ2-7; no clear D gene. Trimming removed 2 bases at V and 3 bases at J, with 4 bases between. The CDR3 length is 12 residues. Germline V CDR1 and CDR2: KGHDR, SFDVKD.

The genes are TRBV7-9 and TRBJ1-2, with 8 bases that match TRBD1. The CDR3 consists of 14 residues. Germline CDR1 reads SEHNR; CDR2 reads FQNEAQ (reference sequence). Trimming took 3 bases from V and 6 from J; bases not matched to a gene: 6. This CDR3 is CASSFNQGADGYTF. Written as DNA, the CDR3 is TGTGCCAGCAGCTTTAACCAGGGGGCAGATGGCTACACCTTC.

This clone was counted only a few times. The CDR3 reads CASKQELGTDTQYF. The CDR3 coding sequence is TGCGCCAGCAAACAGGAACTTGGGACAGATACGCAGTATTTT. The chain employs TRBV10-2 and TRBJ2-3; D might be TRBD1 (5 bases). Germline loops: CDR1 WSHSY, CDR2 SAAADI. The length of the CDR3 is 14 residues. V lost 7 bases and J 3 bases, leaving 14 bases between the germline ends.

The chain uses TRBV29-1 and TRBJ2-1, with 7 nucleotides matching TRBD1. The CDR3 extends over 14 amino acids. The J segment lost 4 bases and the V segment lost 5 bases, leaving 8 bases of the junction unmatched. Germline CDR1 SQVTM, CDR2 ANQGSEA. CDR3 DNA sequence: TGCAGCGTTCCAACAGGGGCCGGATACAATGAGCAGTTCTTC. Amino acid sequence: CSVPTGAGYNEQFF.

The chain combines TRBV6-1 with TRBJ1-5; perhaps TRBD1 as D (6 bases). Germline-derived CDR1 and CDR2 are MNHNS and SASEGT. The CDR3 has 16 amino acids. Trimming took off 4 bases at V and 6 bases at J, with 19 bases between the two ends. As DNA, the CDR3 is TGTGCCAGCAGTGCTGGGGGGAGGGGGAGAGGTCAGCCCCAGCATTTT. It is translated as CASSAGGRGRGQPQHF.

CDR3 residues: CASSPGTALEDTQYF. The CDR3 DNA sequence: TGTGCCAGCAGTCCCGGGACAGCGCTGGAGGATACGCAGTATTTT. This chain joins TRBV6-4 and TRBJ2-3, with TRBD1 matching 7 bases. The V gene end was trimmed by 5 bases and the J gene end by 6 bases; junction bases not matched to a gene: 11. This CDR3 spans 15 amino acids. Germline loops: CDR1 MRHNA, CDR2 SNTAGT.

CDR3 DNA: TGTGCCAGCAGTCCGGGACAGGTTGGGCCAAAGGAAGCTTTCTTT. Amino acid sequence: CASSPGQVGPKEAFF. The rearrangement joins TRBV27 to TRBJ1-1; 8 bases fit TRBD1. Germline loops: CDR1 MNHEY, CDR2 SMNVEV (reference sequence). The junction had 13 bases not matched to a gene; V was cut back by 5 bases and J by 8 bases. The CDR3 has 15 residues.

V gene TRBV7-9 combines with J gene TRBJ1-2; 7 bases line up with TRBD1. Germline trimming cut 3 bases from V and 4 bases from J; bases unmatched to any gene: 5. The CDR3 totals 14 residues. Germline V gene sequence: CDR1 SEHNR, CDR2 FQNEAQ (reference sequence). CDR3 sequence (DNA): TGTGCCAGCAGCTTTAAGGGGGCTGGCTATGGCTACACCTTC. The encoded protein is CASSFKGAGYGYTF.

The genes are TRBV18 and TRBJ2-5; possible D gene TRBD1, 5 bases. Trimming pared 3 bases from V and 3 bases from J, leaving 8 bases between. The CDR3 has 13 amino acids. Germline values: CDR1 KGHSH, CDR2 LQKENI. CDR3 in DNA: TGTGCCAGCTCACCCCGACAGAAAGAGACCCAGTACTTC. This codes for CASSPRQKETQYF.

This clone was observed a few times. This chain connects TRBV29-1 to TRBJ1-2; the D gene is possibly TRBD1 (5 bases). The CDR3 contains 13 residues. The germline V gene encodes CDR1 SQVTM and CDR2 ANQGSEA. Deletions cut 5 bases from V and 5 bases from J, with 15 bases between. CDR3 residues: CSVSAREGYGYTF. CDR3 sequence (DNA): TGCAGCGTTTCGGCCAGGGAGGGTTATGGCTACACCTTC.

V and J are TRBV5-1 and TRBJ2-6; TRBD1 aligns across 7 bases. Per the germline V gene, CDR1 is SGHRS and CDR2 is YFSETQ. The CDR3 covers 17 residues. V was pared by 2 bases and J by 0 bases, with 5 bases of the junction left unmatched. The CDR3: CASSLGTARSGANVLTF. The CDR3 DNA follows: TGCGCCAGCAGCTTAGGGACAGCCCGCTCTGGGGCCAACGTCCTGACTTTC.

The chain recombines TRBV5-1 with TRBJ2-6; TRBD1 is a possible D gene (6 bases). V was trimmed by 2 bases and J by 0 bases, leaving 12 bases between them. The CDR3 runs to 17 residues. CDR1 SGHRS and CDR2 YFSETQ come from the germline V gene. The chain's CDR3 is CASSFPTGPSGANVLTF. In nucleotides, the CDR3 is TGCGCCAGCAGCTTTCCGACAGGCCCCTCTGGGGCCAACGTCCTGACTTTC.

This clone occurred once. The V and J genes are TRBV2 and TRBJ2-7, with no clear D. CDR1 and CDR2 (germline): SNHLY, FYNNEI. The CDR3 spans 13 residues. Trimming removed 3 bases at V and 1 base at J, with 7 bases between. The CDR3 region has the DNA TGTGCCAGCAGTGACAGGCTATCCTACGAGCAGTACTTC. This encodes CASSDRLSYEQYF.

This clone has a single count. The chain recombines TRBV2 with TRBJ1-1; D is unclear. The CDR3 extends over 13 amino acids. CDR1 SNHLY and CDR2 FYNNEI come from the germline V gene. Trimming left V 6 bases short and J 1 base short, with 9 bases between. CDR3 sequence: CASSFSRNTEAFF. The CDR3 DNA follows: TGTGCCAGCAGCTTTTCCAGGAACACTGAAGCTTTCTTT.

The chain has TRBV24-1 and TRBJ2-5, with 7 bases aligning to TRBD1. Germline V lookup: CDR1 KGHDR, CDR2 SFDVKD. J was trimmed by 4 bases and V by 3 bases; bases with no gene match: 7. CDR3 size: 15 residues. As DNA, the CDR3 is TGTGCCACCAGTGATAGGAGACAGGGTCCAGAGACCCAGTACTTC. Its translation: CATSDRRQGPETQYF.

Here the CDR3 reads CASSSRVSVTDTQYF. CDR3 nucleotide sequence: TGTGCCAGCAGCTCCCGCGTAAGTGTCACAGATACGCAGTATTTT. The chain links TRBV7-9 to TRBJ2-3; no reliable D call. The germline V gene encodes CDR1 SEHNR and CDR2 FQNEAQ (reference sequence). The CDR3 spans 15 residues. Between the trimmed V and J ends, which lost 4 bases and 2 bases, there was a span of 13 bases. The full variable domain, with the rest looked up from reference TRBV7-9 and TRBJ2-3, is DTGVSQNPRHKITKRGQNVTFRCDPISEHNRLYWYRQTLGQGPEFLTYFQNEAQLEKSRLLSDRFSAERPKGSFSTLEIQRTEQGDSAMYLCASSSRVSVTDTQYFGPGTRLTVL.

This clone was seen just once. This chain links TRBV5-4 with TRBJ2-1, with 8 bases that match TRBD2. J gave up 4 bases and V 2 bases, and 8 bases lay outside the gene matches. The CDR3 consists of 16 residues. Germline V lookup: CDR1 SGHNT, CDR2 YYREEE (reference sequence). Here the CDR3 reads CASSLPLAGGYNEQFF. The CDR3 nucleotides read TGTGCCAGCAGCTTACCCCTGGCGGGGGGATACAATGAGCAGTTCTTC.

V is TRBV7-8 and J is TRBJ1-6, with D perhaps TRBD1 (6 bases). V was shortened by 5 bases and J by 9 bases, with 17 bases between the two germline ends. CDR1 is SGHVS and CDR2 is FQNEAQ in the germline V gene. The CDR3 totals 15 residues. The CDR3 region has the DNA TGTGCCAGCAGCCCACTCCAGGGGACGGGTTCACCCCTCCACTTT. Translated, it gives CASSPLQGTGSPLHF.

The V and J genes are TRBV10-3 and TRBJ1-6; 10 nucleotides line up with TRBD1. CDR1 is ENHRY, CDR2 SYGVKD, per germline. The CDR3 consists of 13 residues. V trimming: 11 bases; J trimming: 8 bases; junction bases outside the gene matches: 6. CDR3 nucleotides: TGTGCCGTAGCCGGGACAGGGGATTCACCCCTCCACTTT. Its protein product is CAVAGTGDSPLHF.

The genes are TRBV25-1 and TRBJ1-2; 8 nucleotides agree with TRBD1. The CDR3 extends over 16 amino acids. The junction had 7 bases not matched to a gene; V was cut back by 1 base and J by 3 bases. Germline CDR1 and CDR2: MGHDK and SYGVNS. CDR3 residues: CASSEFGQGVHYGYTF. The CDR3 DNA is TGTGCCAGCAGTGAATTCGGACAGGGCGTCCACTATGGCTACACCTTC.

This clone has more than one count but fewer than ten. The rearrangement links TRBV5-1 to TRBJ1-1, with TRBD1 matching over 11 bases. Per germline, CDR1 SGHRS and CDR2 YFSETQ. The CDR3 length is 14 residues. Germline trimming cut 4 bases from V and 5 bases from J; bases unmatched to any gene: 4. The CDR3 bases are TGCGCCAGCAGCCCCGGGACAGGGGGGACTGAAGCTTTCTTT. It is translated as CASSPGTGGTEAFF.